This T cell receptor (beta chain) is from a study of cytomegalovirus exposure and HLA in healthy donors. The PCR made use of 60 Vbeta and 13 Jbeta primers. Repertoires were generated with immunoSEQ multiplex PCR, while TCRdb's copy carries only in-frame clones and drops some. Of fewer than 150,000 clones listed, 82% were seen once; the top ten hold roughly 2.6%. At sampling all donors were nominally healthy, likely with unrecorded immune exposures. Study observations and caveats: Later analysis suggested links between common viral pathogens and several top significant clusters. In a later analysis, CMV-associated beta chains were mostly HLA-associated, it appeared. In a later analysis, a genetic analysis reported fewer productive-TCR N-insertions in an Asian-associated ancestry cluster than the cohort average.

The table lists this clone with a few counts. The antigen remains undetermined. This CDR3 has 13 amino acids. Trimming took 2 bases from V and 0 from J, leaving 4 bases between them. The germline V gene has CDR1 SGHDN and CDR2 FVKESK. This receptor was taken from a woman between 18 and 29 years old in good health and CMV-seronegative. This sequence joins TRBV14 and TRBJ2-5, with D uncertain. The sequenced sample consisted of PBMCs. The CDR3: CASSQQYQETQYF. The CDR3 nucleotides read TGTGCCAGCAGCCAACAGTACCAAGAGACCCAGTACTTC.